Included here is one T cell receptor (beta chain) sequence, with context. Which antigen it targets is not known. Qualities for individual bases were not recorded, and no much larger clone is one base off. The CDR3 measures 16 amino acids from cysteine to phenylalanine. Only the CDR3 part of the read is kept: 48 bases, read in frame from the first base. Per the germline V gene, MDHEN is the CDR1 and SYDVKM is the CDR2. Trimming leaves V shorter by 7 bases and J shorter by 1 base, with the junction holding 8 bases beyond the gene matches. In light of the paper, this sample's time point label describes: roughly 2 years on ibrutinib. Around 2 micrograms of genomic DNA were extracted from cryopreserved PBMCs for TCR beta library preparation. Longitudinal blood samples from CLL patients on ibrutinib monotherapy were analyzed using high-throughput TCR beta sequencing. Patients were enrolled in a phase 2 open-label single-center ibrutinib monotherapy trial.

This entry is derived from a study of cytotoxic CD8 clonotypes in ibrutinib-treated CLL (dated by TCRdb to about 2021). Turning to the overall study: The cohort was composed of approximately 11 relapsed/refractory and about 15 treatment-naive patients; IGHV unmutated status was identified in around 17 patients. Cryopreserved peripheral blood mononuclear cells were collected at three points: before therapy, at response, and at either sustained remission or disease progression. Samples at response were collected after a median of approximately twelve months of treatment, with a range of about 6 to 40 months. Of the 90 or so participants in the trial, about two dozen had longitudinal samples available. All remission and progressive disease samples were collected while patients were still receiving ibrutinib. An average of 255,043 productive templates and 94,082 productive rearrangements was obtained per sample. Responses were partial in 25 or so patients and complete in 2; after median about 70 months follow-up, some 14 stayed in remission and some twelve progressed. Overall study outcomes, separate from this receptor: Clonality increased at ibrutinib response, stayed stable in sustained remission, and fell back toward baseline at progression. Lymph node repertoires were not examined, and the timing of sampling was not matched between patients in sustained remission and those whose disease progressed. Public clonotypes were rare and either shrank or stayed stable during treatment, and the rise in clonality at ibrutinib response reflected expansion of private clonotypes. Baseline clonality was found to be higher than that of age-matched healthy donors and was strongly correlated with circulating CD8+ T-cell counts.

On a MiSeq, deep resolution sequencing aimed for a depth between 1 in 1 million and 1 in 200,000 T cells, with each clonotype covered approximately 10x on average. The immunoSEQ hsTCRB Kit was used to generate the TCR beta libraries. As for how the authors treated the data: The data were analyzed with ImmunoSEQ Analyzer and ImmunoSEQ Data Assistant, and V, D and J gene assignments followed IMGT definitions. Clonality was computed as one minus normalized Shannon entropy of productive rearrangement frequencies, ranging from 0 to 1. Public clonotype analysis was restricted to overrepresented clonotypes comprising at least 0.05% of each patient's repertoire. Roughly 12 age-matched healthy donor repertoires from immuneACCESS were used as controls for clonality. TCRdb mirrors the immuneACCESS table, restricted to in-frame sequences. Some clones are absent from its copies; in checked studies, under half trace to an unresolved V gene, and the reason for the others is unknown. That table supplies the V and J calls and clone size; D and trimming were determined from the DNA. This sample has about 120,000 clones in its table, and approximately 85% of those were observed once. The top ten clones comprise around 2.1% of the sample.

The chain links TRBV28 with TRBJ2-5; a stretch of 11 junction bases matches TRBD2. This clonotype originated in a human donor with chronic lymphocytic leukemia. The specimen was PBMCs, collected after 24 months of ibrutinib treatment. The CDR3 protein is CASIPSSGRSQETQYF. The DNA is TGTGCCAGCATACCTTCTAGCGGGAGGTCCCAAGAGACCCAGTACTTC.